This passage covers 18 T cell receptor beta chains from one sample sequenced in a study of control samples from healthy donors and cancer patients. Measured with immunoSEQ multiplex PCR; TCRdb has only the in-frame clones, and not every one. The sample has 150,000 to 200,000 clones, approximately 92% seen once. Sequenced sample: blood. The receptors shown here come from a man aged 25 to 40 in good health.

V and J are TRBV19 and TRBJ2-1; D might be TRBD2 (5 bases). The CDR3 consists of 12 residues. Germline assignment: CDR1 LNHDA and CDR2 SQIVND (reference sequence). Trimming took 9 bases from V and 3 from J, leaving 9 bases between them. The chain's CDR3 is CASRDIYNEQFF. The CDR3 nucleotides are TGTGCCAGCCGGGATATCTACAATGAGCAGTTCTTC.

The CDR3 DNA reads TGTGCCAGCAGCTTGGCACAGCTCTATGGCTACACCTTC. It is translated as CASSLAQLYGYTF. This chain joins TRBV5-4 and TRBJ1-2, with D unclear. Trimming pared 0 bases from V and 4 bases from J, leaving 7 bases between. The CDR3 is 13 amino acids. Germline V gene sequence: CDR1 SGHNT, CDR2 YYREEE (reference sequence).

This chain links TRBV7-2 with TRBJ1-6, with a possible D match to TRBD1 (6 bases). The V end lost 2 bases, the J end lost 10 bases, and 15 bases lay between the germline ends. Germline-derived CDR1 and CDR2 are SGHTA and FQGNSA. CDR3 size: 15 residues. The CDR3 spells CASSLQQGVRSPLHF. The CDR3 DNA reads TGTGCCAGCAGCTTACAACAGGGAGTTCGCTCACCCCTCCACTTT. Using reference TRBV7-2 and TRBJ1-6 for the parts outside the CDR3, the full variable domain is GAGVSQSPSNKVTEKGKDVELRCDPISGHTALYWYRQSLGQGLEFLIYFQGNSAPDKSGLPSDRFSAERTGGSVSTLTIQRTQQEDSAVYLCASSLQQGVRSPLHFGNGTRLTVT.

This chain joins TRBV6-5 and TRBJ2-7; D gene uncertain. Germline-derived CDR1 and CDR2 are MNHEY and SVGAGI. V lost 5 bases and J 0 bases, leaving 14 bases between the germline ends. This CDR3 is built from 15 residues. The CDR3 coding sequence is TGTGCCAGCAGTCCGGCCAGTCTTTCCTCCTACGAGCAGTACTTC. Its protein product is CASSPASLSSYEQYF.

The genes are TRBV30 and TRBJ2-1, with D unclear. The length of the CDR3 is 16 residues. CDR1 is GTSNPN and CDR2 is SVGIG in the germline V gene (reference sequence). Trimming shortened V by 0 bases and J by 0 bases, and 12 bases separated the two germline ends. Written as DNA, the CDR3 is TGTGCCTGGAGTGTAAACGGTATAAGCTCCTACAATGAGCAGTTCTTC. It yields the protein CAWSVNGISSYNEQFF.

The chain uses TRBV13 and TRBJ2-4, with TRBD2 matching 14 bases. Germline trimming cut 5 bases from V and 0 bases from J; bases unmatched to any gene: 9. Germline V gene lookup returns CDR1 PRHDT and CDR2 FYEKMQ (reference sequence). There are 19 residues in the CDR3. CDR3 loop: CASSPTGLAGDRAKNIQYF. The CDR3 nucleotides read TGTGCCAGCAGCCCAACGGGACTAGCGGGGGACCGAGCCAAAAACATTCAGTACTTC.

The chain recombines TRBV9 with TRBJ1-1; possible D gene TRBD1, 6 bases. V was cut by 2 bases and J by 3 bases, with 11 bases left in between. This CDR3 region has 14 residues. Germline lookup yields CDR1 SGDLS and CDR2 YYNGEE. Here the CDR3 reads CASSVSHRDTEAFF. In nucleotides, the CDR3 is TGTGCCAGCAGCGTCTCACACAGGGACACTGAAGCTTTCTTT. Looking up the rest from reference TRBV9 and TRBJ1-1 gives the full variable domain: DSGVTQTPKHLITATGQRVTLRCSPRSGDLSVYWYQQSLDQGLQFLIQYYNGEERAKGNILERFSAQQFPDLHSELNLSSLELGDSALYFCASSVSHRDTEAFFGQGTRLTVV.

V gene TRBV4-1 combines with J gene TRBJ2-7; the match to TRBD1 covers 9 bases. The length of the CDR3 is 15 residues. The trim removed 0 bases at V and 4 bases at J, leaving 4 bases unmatched. Per germline, CDR1 MGHRA and CDR2 YSYEKL. The CDR3 DNA sequence: TGCGCCAGCAGCCAAGAAGGGACAGGGTCGTACGAGCAGTACTTC. It translates to CASSQEGTGSYEQYF.

V gene TRBV27 combines with J gene TRBJ2-1, with unresolved D. V lost 4 bases, J lost 5 bases, and 21 bases lay in between. Germline CDR1 MNHEY, CDR2 SMNVEV (reference sequence). The CDR3 runs 17 residues. CDR3 sequence reads: CASSSNGLYREHNEQFF. DNA of the CDR3: TGTGCCAGCAGTTCCAACGGGCTGTACAGAGAACACAATGAGCAGTTCTTC.

Concerning this clone: The junction differs from germline at one of its ends, possibly a read error. V and J are TRBV20-1 and TRBJ1-1, with D maybe TRBD1 (6 bases). CDR1 is DFQATT and CDR2 is SNEGSKA in the germline V gene (reference sequence). The CDR3 loop spans 11 amino acids. In DNA form, the CDR3 reads TGCAGTGCATCCCTTGGACAGATTAGGGGCTTT. This codes for CSASLGQIRGF.

The chain has TRBV18 and TRBJ1-1, with no clear D. Germline loops: CDR1 KGHSH, CDR2 LQKENI. CDR3 length equals 14 residues. Between the trimmed V and J ends, which lost 3 bases and 4 bases, there was a span of 12 bases. DNA for the CDR3: TGTGCCAGCTCACCCCTGGGCGGCGGCACTGAAGCTTTCTTT. Translated, it gives CASSPLGGGTEAFF.

This chain uses TRBV27 with TRBJ1-5; no firm D call. The V gene lost 6 bases and the J gene lost 0 bases, with 6 bases spanning the gap. This CDR3 region has 13 residues. Germline CDR1 is MNHEY and CDR2 is SMNVEV (reference sequence). The CDR3 spells CASSSYSNQPQHF. For the CDR3, the DNA is TGTGCCAGCAGCAGCTATAGCAATCAGCCCCAGCATTTT.

The chain links TRBV18 to TRBJ1-2; the D is unclear. The CDR3 runs 12 residues. Germline assignment: CDR1 KGHSH and CDR2 LQKENI. Trimming took off 0 bases at V and 5 bases at J, with 4 bases between the two ends. Here the CDR3 reads CASSPPGYGYTF. DNA of the CDR3: TGTGCCAGCTCACCACCTGGGTATGGCTACACCTTC.

This chain uses TRBV16 with TRBJ2-2, with D uncertain. The V end lost 4 bases, the J end lost 1 base, and 1 base lay between the germline ends. CDR3 size: 12 residues. The V gene's germline CDR1 is KGHSY and CDR2 FQNENV. CDR3 in amino acids: CASSRNTGELFF. The CDR3 bases are TGTGCCAGCAGCCGGAACACCGGGGAGCTGTTTTTT. Drawing the rest from reference TRBV16 and TRBJ2-2, the complete variable domain is GEEVAQTPKHLVRGEGQKAKLYCAPIKGHSYVFWYQQVLKNEFKFLISFQNENVFDETGMPKERFSAKCLPNSPCSLEIQATKLEDSAVYFCASSRNTGELFFGEGSRLTVL.

The V call is TRBV13, the J call TRBJ1-1; unclear D gene. This CDR3 contains 13 residues. Germline assignment: CDR1 PRHDT and CDR2 FYEKMQ (reference sequence). Trimming removed 8 bases at V and 0 bases at J, with 10 bases between. In nucleotides, the CDR3 is TGTGCCAGCGTGGCGGGTTTGAACACTGAAGCTTTCTTT. It translates to CASVAGLNTEAFF.

The chain links TRBV18 to TRBJ1-6, with TRBD1 matching 8 bases. With 1 base clipped from V and 10 bases from J, the junction kept 12 bases outside the gene matches. The CDR3 is 17 amino acids. Germline CDR1 and CDR2: KGHSH and LQKENI. CDR3 sequence (DNA): TGTGCCAGCTCACCACTATCGACAGGGGATGTTTCCTCACCCCTCCACTTT. Its protein product is CASSPLSTGDVSSPLHF.

The chain uses TRBV11-3 and TRBJ1-1; D is unresolved. Between the trimmed V and J ends, which lost 3 bases and 4 bases, there was a span of 6 bases. CDR1 is SGHNT and CDR2 is YENEEA in the germline V gene. The CDR3 spans 12 residues. Here the CDR3 DNA reads TGTGCCAGCAGCTTCGGGAGCACTGAAGCTTTCTTT. It specifies CASSFGSTEAFF.

J is TRBJ2-7 and V is TRBV6-6; D perhaps matches TRBD2 (5 bases). CDR1 is MNHNY, CDR2 SVGAGI, per germline (reference sequence). The CDR3 has 12 amino acids. Trimming left V 4 bases short and J 5 bases short, with 9 bases between. The chain's CDR3 is CASSSRGNEQYF. The DNA for the CDR3 is TGTGCCAGCAGTTCTCGAGGGAACGAGCAGTACTTC.